The clone carrying this TCR beta chain is medium-sized (0.01 to 0.1%) in the sample. Its antigen is unidentified. Sequencing was performed with immunoSEQ multiplex PCR; in TCRdb, only in-frame clones are kept and a portion is missing. The sample contains a few thousand clones, 60% to 75% of which appear only once. These data originate in a study of regulatory dendritic cells for organ transplantation. General study points: Memory CD8+ T cells were the most oligoclonal; naive cells were highly diverse. Regulatory dendritic cells appeared to expand memory CD8+ clones less than mature ones. Considerable individual heterogeneity was seen in alloreactive memory CD8+ T cells.

With 1 base clipped from V and 4 bases from J, the junction kept 5 bases outside the gene matches. CDR1 is LGHNA, CDR2 YNFKEQ, per germline. CDR3 size: 15 residues. Allogeneic regulatory or mature dendritic cells were co-cultured for roughly five days with CFSE-labeled sorted T cells at 1:10. FACS sorted CD4+ or CD8+ T cells into CD45RA+ naive and CD45RO+ memory. The rearrangement joins TRBV4-2 to TRBJ2-3; 7 bases fit TRBD2. Sequenced material: memory CD8+ T cells from blood cultured with dendritic cells. Subset meaning: CD45RO+ memory T cells. The receptor's source is a human donor in good health. CDR3 region: CASSQGDTSADTQYF. Written as DNA, the CDR3 is TGTGCCAGCAGCCAAGGGGATACTAGCGCAGATACGCAGTATTTT.